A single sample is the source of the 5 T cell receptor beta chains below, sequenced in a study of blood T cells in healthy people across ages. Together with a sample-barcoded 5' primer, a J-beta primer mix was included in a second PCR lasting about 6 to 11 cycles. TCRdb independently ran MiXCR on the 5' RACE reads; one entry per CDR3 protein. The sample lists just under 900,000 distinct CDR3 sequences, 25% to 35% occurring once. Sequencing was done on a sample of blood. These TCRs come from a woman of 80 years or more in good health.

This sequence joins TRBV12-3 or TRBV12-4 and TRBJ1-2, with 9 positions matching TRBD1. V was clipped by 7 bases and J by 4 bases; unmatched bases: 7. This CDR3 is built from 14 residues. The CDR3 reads CASTRGQGTYGYTF. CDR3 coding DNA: TGTGCCAGCACCAGGGGACAGGGAACCTATGGCTACACCTTC.

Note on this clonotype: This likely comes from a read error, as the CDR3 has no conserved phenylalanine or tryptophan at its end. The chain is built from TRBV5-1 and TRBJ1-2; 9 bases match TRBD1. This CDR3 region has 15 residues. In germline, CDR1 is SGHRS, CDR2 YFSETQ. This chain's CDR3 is CANSFSGDRVDGYTV. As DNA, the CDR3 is TGCGCCAACAGCTTCTCCGGGGACAGGGTGGATGGCTACACCGTC.

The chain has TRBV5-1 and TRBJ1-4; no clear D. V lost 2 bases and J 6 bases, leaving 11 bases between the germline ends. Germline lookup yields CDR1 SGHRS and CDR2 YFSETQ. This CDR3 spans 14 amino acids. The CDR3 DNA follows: TGCGCCAGCAGCTTTGATAGTAGCGATGAAAAACTGTTTTTT. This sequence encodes CASSFDSSDEKLFF. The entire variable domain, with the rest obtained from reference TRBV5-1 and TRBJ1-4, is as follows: KAGVTQTPRYLIKTRGQQVTLSCSPISGHRSVSWYQQTPGQGLQFLFEYFSETQRNKGNFPGRFSGRQFSNSRSEMNVSTLELGDSALYLCASSFDSSDEKLFFGSGTQLSVL.

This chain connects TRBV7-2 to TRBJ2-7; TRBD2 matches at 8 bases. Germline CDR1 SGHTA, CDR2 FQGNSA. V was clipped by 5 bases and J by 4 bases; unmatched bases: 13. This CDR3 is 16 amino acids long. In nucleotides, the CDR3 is TGTGCCAGCAGCCCCCGCGGAAGCGGGGGAGGGTACGAGCAGTACTTC. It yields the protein CASSPRGSGGGYEQYF.

CDR3 DNA sequence: TGTGCCAGCGGGGATTGCGATGAGCAGTTCTTC. It specifies CASGDCDEQFF. The chain couples TRBV6-2 or TRBV6-3 to TRBJ2-1; D not certain. CDR3 length: 11 residues. Trimming removed 8 bases at V and 8 bases at J, with 10 bases between. Germline CDR1 and CDR2: MNHEY and SVGEGT.